This TCR beta chain is drawn from a study of cytomegalovirus exposure and HLA in healthy donors. This clone was recorded a few times. With 60 Vbeta and 13 Jbeta primers, the PCR was carried out. Sequenced by immunoSEQ multiplex PCR; TCRdb stores in-frame clones only, minus some. The table lists about 220,000 clones, less than 85% of them singletons. The sequence was collected from a man aged 18 to 30 in good health and CMV-seronegative. The specimen was PBMCs.

CDR3: CASSPSGIEAFF. The CDR3 DNA is TGTGCCAGCAGCCCCTCCGGGATCGAAGCTTTCTTT. The genes are TRBV14 and TRBJ1-1, with unresolved D. Germline CDR1 reads SGHDN; CDR2 reads FVKESK. This CDR3 comprises 12 residues. V lost 4 bases to trimming and J lost 8 bases, with 11 bases between them.